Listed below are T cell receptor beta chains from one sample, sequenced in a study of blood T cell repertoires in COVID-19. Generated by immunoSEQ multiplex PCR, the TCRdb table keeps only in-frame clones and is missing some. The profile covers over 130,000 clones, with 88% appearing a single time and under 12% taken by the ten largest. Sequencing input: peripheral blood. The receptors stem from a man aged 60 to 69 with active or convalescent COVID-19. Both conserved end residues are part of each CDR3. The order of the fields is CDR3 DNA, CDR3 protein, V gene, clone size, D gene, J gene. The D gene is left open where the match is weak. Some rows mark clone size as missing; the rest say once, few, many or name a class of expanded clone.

TGTGCCAGCAGCTCGCCCCGGGACAGGGGAGGCTATGGCTACACCTTC CASSSPRDRGGYGYTF TRBV7-9 . TRBD1 TRBJ1-2
TGCGCCAGCAGCTCCGGACTAGCGGGAGGGCCCAACGAGCAGTACTTC CASSSGLAGGPNEQYF TRBV5-1 once TRBD2 TRBJ2-7
TGCGCCAGCAGCTTGGCCGGACAGGGGGTGGGTGAGCAGTACTTC CASSLAGQGVGEQYF TRBV5-1 . TRBD1 TRBJ2-7
TGTGCCAGCAGCCCGAGGGCGGGGACTGAAGCTTTCTTT CASSPRAGTEAFF TRBV5-5 . . TRBJ1-1
TGTGCCAGTACATTTGGGCACCTCCTGTCGAACACTGAAGCTTTCTTT CASTFGHLLSNTEAFF TRBV19 . . TRBJ1-1
TGTGCCAGCTCACCGAACAGGGAGTGGGATGGCTACACCTTC CASSPNREWDGYTF TRBV18 . . TRBJ1-2
TGTGCCAGCAGTTTGCTATCCCGGGAGCAGTACTTC CASSLLSREQYF TRBV28 . . TRBJ2-7
TGTGCCAGTAGTATAAGGGACAGGGGGACAGATCAGTTCTTC CASSIRDRGTDQFF TRBV19 . TRBD1 TRBJ2-1
TGTGCCAGCAGCCCGCGGGGACAGCGAAAAGAGACCCAGTACTTC CASSPRGQRKETQYF TRBV5-4 . . TRBJ2-5
TGTGCCAGCAGCCCCACCGTGACTAGGGACTACGAGCAGTACTTC CASSPTVTRDYEQYF TRBV5-4 once . TRBJ2-7
TGTGCCAGCAGCTCCCAAGGGGGGACAGGGGGCCCCACCGGGGAGCTGTTTTTT CASSSQGGTGGPTGELFF TRBV11-2 . TRBD1 TRBJ2-2
TGTGCCAGCAGTTTACGGACTAGCGGGAATGAGCAGTTCTTC CASSLRTSGNEQFF TRBV27 . TRBD2 TRBJ2-1
TGTGCCAGCAGTCACCAAGGACTAGCCCACGAGCAGTACTTC CASSHQGLAHEQYF TRBV6-5 . TRBD2 TRBJ2-7
TGTGCCAGCTCCCCCGAAGGGGGCCGTCAGCCCCAGCATTTT CASSPEGGRQPQHF TRBV2 . TRBD1 TRBJ1-5
TGTGCCACCAGTGATGCTAAACTAGCGGGAGGTACAGATACGCAGTATTTT CATSDAKLAGGTDTQYF TRBV24-1 . TRBD2 TRBJ2-3
TGTGCCAGCAGTGCGGGGGGGGGACAGCCCCAGCATTTT CASSAGGGQPQHF TRBV7-3 . . TRBJ1-5
TGTGCCAGCAGCTTACGGACAGGGGGGTATGAGCAGTACTTC CASSLRTGGYEQYF TRBV21-1 few . TRBJ2-7
TGTGCCACCCAGGGGGGCTCTGGACCCCAGCATTTT CATQGGSGPQHF TRBV10-3 . TRBD1 TRBJ1-5
TGTGCCAGCAGGAGGAGAGGGGGCGGCAGACCCTACGAGCAGTACTTC CASRRRGGGRPYEQYF TRBV28 . TRBD1 TRBJ2-7
TGCGCCAGCAAGTCCGGGACTAGCGGACACTCCTACAATGAGCAGTTCTTC CASKSGTSGHSYNEQFF TRBV10-2 . TRBD2 TRBJ2-1
TGTGCCAGCAGCTTCTGGCACACTGAAGCTTTCTTT CASSFWHTEAFF TRBV7-9 . . TRBJ1-1
TGTGCCAGCAGTGAAATCGGCAGGGGATTTTATAGCAATCAGCCCCAGCATTTT CASSEIGRGFYSNQPQHF TRBV6-1 . . TRBJ1-5
TGTGCCAGCAGCCCCACTACGGGAGGACAGGGGGGGACTGAAGCTTTCTTT CASSPTTGGQGGTEAFF TRBV9 once TRBD1 TRBJ1-1
TGTGCCAGTAGTAACCCACAGGAGAATCAGCCCCAGCATTTT CASSNPQENQPQHF TRBV19 . . TRBJ1-5
TGTGCCAGCAGCCTGGGACTAGCGGGATTGGAGACCCAGTACTTC CASSLGLAGLETQYF TRBV28 . TRBD2 TRBJ2-5
TGTGCCAGCAGCCGACAGTTCCTGTACAATGAGCAGTTCTTC CASSRQFLYNEQFF TRBV14 . . TRBJ2-1
TGTGCCAGCGAACAGGGTGGGTACTCCTACGAGCAGTACTTC CASEQGGYSYEQYF TRBV28 . . TRBJ2-7
TGCAGCGTTAAACCTTTAACCAGGGGGACAGATACGCAGTATTTT CSVKPLTRGTDTQYF TRBV29-1 . TRBD1 TRBJ2-3